This TCR beta chain came from a study of blood T cell repertoires in COVID-19. Study information: PBMCs, B-cell-depleted T cells, or T cells provided the cDNA or gDNA that made up the material.

The V gene end was trimmed by 6 bases and the J gene end by 14 bases; junction bases not matched to a gene: 15. This CDR3 is 13 amino acids long. In the authors' workflow: Scientists estimated how many nucleated cells there were by amplifying reference gene primers. The table came from immunoSEQ multiplex PCR; TCRdb's copy has only in-frame clones and leaves some out. The V and J calls and the clone size are those of that table, but D and trimming were determined from the DNA. The sample includes under 75,000 clones, just over 85% of them seen just once. This clone has just one count. The source material was peripheral blood. This chain joins TRBV12-3 or TRBV12-4 and TRBJ2-5; TRBD2 agrees at 7 bases. This receptor was obtained from a man between 25 and 39 years old with acute or convalescent COVID-19. This CDR3 is CASRPQRGRAIYF. CDR3 sequence (DNA): TGTGCCAGCAGACCTCAGCGGGGCAGGGCCATCTACTTC.